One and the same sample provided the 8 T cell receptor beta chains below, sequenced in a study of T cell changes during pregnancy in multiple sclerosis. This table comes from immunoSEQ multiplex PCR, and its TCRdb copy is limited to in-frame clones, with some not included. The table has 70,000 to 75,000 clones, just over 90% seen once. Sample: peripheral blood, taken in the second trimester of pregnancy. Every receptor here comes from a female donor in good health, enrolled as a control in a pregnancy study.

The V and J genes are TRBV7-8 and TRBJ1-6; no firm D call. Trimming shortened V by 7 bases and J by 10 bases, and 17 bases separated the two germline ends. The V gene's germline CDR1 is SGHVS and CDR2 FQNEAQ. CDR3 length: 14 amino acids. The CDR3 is CASTAGGLVSPLHF. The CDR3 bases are TGTGCCAGCACCGCCGGCGGGCTTGTATCACCCCTCCACTTT.

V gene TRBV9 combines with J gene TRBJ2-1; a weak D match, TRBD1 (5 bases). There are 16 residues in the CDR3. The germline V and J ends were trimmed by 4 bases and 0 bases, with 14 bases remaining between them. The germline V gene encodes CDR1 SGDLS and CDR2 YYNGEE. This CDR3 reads CASSMPGHSSYNEQFF. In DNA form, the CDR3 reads TGTGCCAGCAGCATGCCAGGGCACAGCTCCTACAATGAGCAGTTCTTC.

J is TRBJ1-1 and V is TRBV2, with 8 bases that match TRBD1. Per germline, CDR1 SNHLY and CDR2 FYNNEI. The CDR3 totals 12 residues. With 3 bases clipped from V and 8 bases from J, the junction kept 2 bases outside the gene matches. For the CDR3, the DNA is TGTGCCAGCAGTGATGGGGACAGGGAAGCTTTCTTT. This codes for CASSDGDREAFF.

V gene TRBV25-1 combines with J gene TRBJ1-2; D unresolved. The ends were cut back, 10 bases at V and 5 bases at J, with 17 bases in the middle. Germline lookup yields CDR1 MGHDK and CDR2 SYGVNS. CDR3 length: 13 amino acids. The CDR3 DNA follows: TGTGCCACCTCGGACGGGAGCTGGTATGGCTACACCTTC. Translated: CATSDGSWYGYTF.

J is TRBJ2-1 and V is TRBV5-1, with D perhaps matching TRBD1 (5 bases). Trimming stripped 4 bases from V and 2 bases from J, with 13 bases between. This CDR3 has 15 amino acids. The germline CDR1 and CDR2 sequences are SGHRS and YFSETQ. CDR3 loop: CASSGSQTAYNEQFF. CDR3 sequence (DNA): TGCGCCAGCAGCGGAAGTCAGACAGCCTACAATGAGCAGTTCTTC.

For the CDR3, the DNA is TGTGCCTGGAAGTACGGGAGGGCCTACAATGAGCAGTTCTTC. It yields the protein CAWKYGRAYNEQFF. The chain employs TRBV30 and TRBJ2-1; TRBD2 agrees at 8 bases. The CDR3 contains 14 residues. The V segment lost 4 bases and the J segment 2 bases; nucleotides outside the gene matches: 4. Germline V CDR1 and CDR2: GTSNPN, SVGIG (reference sequence).

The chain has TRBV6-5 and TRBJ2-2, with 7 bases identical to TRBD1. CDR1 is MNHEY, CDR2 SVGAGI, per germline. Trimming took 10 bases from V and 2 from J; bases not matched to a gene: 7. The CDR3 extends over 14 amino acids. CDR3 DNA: TGTGCCACCACTAGGGGGCCCAACACCGGGGAGCTGTTTTTT. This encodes CATTRGPNTGELFF.

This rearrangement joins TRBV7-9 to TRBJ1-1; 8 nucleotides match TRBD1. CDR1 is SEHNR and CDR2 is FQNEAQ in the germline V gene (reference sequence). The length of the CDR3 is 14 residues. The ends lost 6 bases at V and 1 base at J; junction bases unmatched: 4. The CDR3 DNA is TGTGCCAGCAGATCCGGGACAGGGAACACTGAAGCTTTCTTT. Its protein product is CASRSGTGNTEAFF.